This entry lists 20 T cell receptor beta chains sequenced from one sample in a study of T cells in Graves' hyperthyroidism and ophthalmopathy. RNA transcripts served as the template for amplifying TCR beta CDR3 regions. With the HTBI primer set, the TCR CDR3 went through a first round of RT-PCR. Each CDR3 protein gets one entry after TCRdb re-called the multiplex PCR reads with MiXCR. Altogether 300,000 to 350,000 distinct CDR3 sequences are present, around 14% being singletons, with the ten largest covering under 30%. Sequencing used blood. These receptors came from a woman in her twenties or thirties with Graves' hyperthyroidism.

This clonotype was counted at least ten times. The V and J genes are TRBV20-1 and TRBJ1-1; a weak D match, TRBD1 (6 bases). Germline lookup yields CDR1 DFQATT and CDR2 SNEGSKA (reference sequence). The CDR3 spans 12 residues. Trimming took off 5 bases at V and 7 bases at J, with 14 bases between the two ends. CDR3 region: CSAELGAGEAFF. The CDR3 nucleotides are TGCAGTGCTGAGCTGGGGGCAGGTGAAGCTTTCTTT.

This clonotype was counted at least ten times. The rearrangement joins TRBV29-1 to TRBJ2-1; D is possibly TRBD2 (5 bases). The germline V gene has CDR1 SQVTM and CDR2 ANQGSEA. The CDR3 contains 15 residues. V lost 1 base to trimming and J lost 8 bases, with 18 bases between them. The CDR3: CSVEGGDSTGDEQFF. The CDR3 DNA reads TGCAGCGTTGAAGGGGGAGACTCTACTGGGGATGAGCAGTTCTTC.

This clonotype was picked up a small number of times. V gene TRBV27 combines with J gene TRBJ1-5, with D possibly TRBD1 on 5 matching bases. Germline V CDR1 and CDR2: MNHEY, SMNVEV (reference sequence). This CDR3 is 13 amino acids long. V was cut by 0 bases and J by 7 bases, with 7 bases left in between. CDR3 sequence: CASSLSGVQPQHF. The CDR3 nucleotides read TGTGCCAGCAGTTTATCGGGGGTACAGCCCCAGCATTTT.

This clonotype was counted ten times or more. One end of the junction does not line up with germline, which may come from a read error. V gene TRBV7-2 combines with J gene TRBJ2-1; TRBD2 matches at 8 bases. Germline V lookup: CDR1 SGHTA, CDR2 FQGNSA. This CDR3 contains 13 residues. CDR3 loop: CASSLAGSSEQFF. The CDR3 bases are TGTGCCAGCAGTTTAGCGGGAAGTAGTGAGCAGTTCTTC. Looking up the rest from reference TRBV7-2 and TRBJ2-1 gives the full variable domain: GAGVSQSPSNKVTEKGKDVELRCDPISGHTALYWYRQSLGQGLEFLIYFQGNSAPDKSGLPSDRFSAERTGGSVSTLTIQRTQQEDSAVYLCASSLAGSSEQFFGPGTRLTVL.

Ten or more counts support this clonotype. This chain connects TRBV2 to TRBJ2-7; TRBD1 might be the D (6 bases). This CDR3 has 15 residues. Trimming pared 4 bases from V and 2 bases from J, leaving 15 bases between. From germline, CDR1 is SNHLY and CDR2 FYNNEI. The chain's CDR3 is CASSAHRDTPYEQYF. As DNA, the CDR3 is TGTGCCAGCAGTGCCCACCGGGACACCCCCTACGAGCAGTACTTC.

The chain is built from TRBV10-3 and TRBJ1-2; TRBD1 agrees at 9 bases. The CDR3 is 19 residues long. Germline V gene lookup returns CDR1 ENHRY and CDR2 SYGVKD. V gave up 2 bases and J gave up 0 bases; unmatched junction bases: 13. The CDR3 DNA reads TGTGCCATCAGTGAGGCACCGGGACAGGGTCAGTTAGCTAACTATGGCTACACCTTC. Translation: CAISEAPGQGQLANYGYTF.

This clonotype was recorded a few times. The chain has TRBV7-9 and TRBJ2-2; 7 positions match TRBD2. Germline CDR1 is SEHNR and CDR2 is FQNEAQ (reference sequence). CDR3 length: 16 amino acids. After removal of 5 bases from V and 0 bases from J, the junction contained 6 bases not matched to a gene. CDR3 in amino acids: CASSPRLAANTGELFF. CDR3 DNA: TGTGCCAGCAGCCCCCGACTAGCCGCGAACACCGGGGAGCTGTTTTTT.

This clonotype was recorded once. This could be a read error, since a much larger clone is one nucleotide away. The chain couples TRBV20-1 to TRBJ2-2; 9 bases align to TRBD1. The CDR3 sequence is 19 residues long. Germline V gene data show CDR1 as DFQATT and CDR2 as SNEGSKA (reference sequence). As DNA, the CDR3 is TGCAATGCTAGAGGGTTCCGGACAGGGGATTCCCGGAACACCGGGGAGCTGTTTTTT. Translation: CNARGFRTGDSRNTGELFF.

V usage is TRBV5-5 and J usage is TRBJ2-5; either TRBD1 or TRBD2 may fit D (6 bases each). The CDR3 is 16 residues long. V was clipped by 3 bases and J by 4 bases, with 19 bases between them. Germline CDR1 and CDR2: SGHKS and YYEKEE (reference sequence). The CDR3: CASSSPGGAGGETQYF. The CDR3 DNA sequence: TGTGCCAGCAGCTCACCCGGGGGCGCCGGGGGAGAGACCCAGTACTTC. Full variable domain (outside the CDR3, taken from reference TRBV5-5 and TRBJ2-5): DAGVTQSPTHLIKTRGQQVTLRCSPISGHKSVSWYQQVLGQGPQFIFQYYEKEERGRGNFPDRFSARQFPNYSSELNVNALLLGDSALYLCASSSPGGAGGETQYFGPGTRLLVL.

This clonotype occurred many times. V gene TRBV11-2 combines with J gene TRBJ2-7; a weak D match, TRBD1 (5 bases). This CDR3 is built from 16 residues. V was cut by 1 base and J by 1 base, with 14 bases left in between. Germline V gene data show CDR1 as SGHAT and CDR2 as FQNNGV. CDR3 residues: CASSLVFRGPSYEQYF. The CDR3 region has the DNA TGTGCCAGCAGCTTAGTGTTTAGGGGCCCTTCCTACGAGCAGTACTTC.

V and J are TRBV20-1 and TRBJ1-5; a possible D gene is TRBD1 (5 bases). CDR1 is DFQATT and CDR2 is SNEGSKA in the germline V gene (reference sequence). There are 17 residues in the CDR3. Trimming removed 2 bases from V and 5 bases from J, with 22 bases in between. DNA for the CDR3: TGCAGTGCTAGAAAAGGGGTCTCGGTTGTGGGACATCAGCCCCAGCATTTT. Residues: CSARKGVSVVGHQPQHF.

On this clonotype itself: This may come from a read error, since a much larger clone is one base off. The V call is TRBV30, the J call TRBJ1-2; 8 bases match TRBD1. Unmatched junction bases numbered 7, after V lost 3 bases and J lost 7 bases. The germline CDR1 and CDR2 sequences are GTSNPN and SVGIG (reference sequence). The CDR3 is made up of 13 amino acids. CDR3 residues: CAWRSHTGGGYTF. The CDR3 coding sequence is TGTGCCTGGAGGTCCCATACAGGGGGTGGCTACACCTTC.

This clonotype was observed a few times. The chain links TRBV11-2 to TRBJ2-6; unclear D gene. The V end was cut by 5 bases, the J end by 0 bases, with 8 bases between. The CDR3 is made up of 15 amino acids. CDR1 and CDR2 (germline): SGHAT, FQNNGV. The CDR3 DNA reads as TGTGCCAGCAGCACCAGAACCTCTGGGGCCAACGTCCTGACTTTC. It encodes CASSTRTSGANVLTF.

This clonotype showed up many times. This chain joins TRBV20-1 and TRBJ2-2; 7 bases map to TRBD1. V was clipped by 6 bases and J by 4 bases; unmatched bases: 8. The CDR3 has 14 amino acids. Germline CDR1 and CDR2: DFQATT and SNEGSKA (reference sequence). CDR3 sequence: CSARETGPTGELFF. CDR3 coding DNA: TGCAGTGCCCGCGAGACAGGGCCCACCGGGGAGCTGTTTTTT.

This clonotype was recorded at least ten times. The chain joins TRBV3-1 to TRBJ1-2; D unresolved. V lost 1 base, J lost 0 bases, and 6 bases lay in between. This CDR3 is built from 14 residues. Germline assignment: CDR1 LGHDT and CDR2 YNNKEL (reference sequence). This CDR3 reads CASSQGGTNYGYTF. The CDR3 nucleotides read TGTGCCAGCAGCCAAGGCGGAACTAACTATGGCTACACCTTC.

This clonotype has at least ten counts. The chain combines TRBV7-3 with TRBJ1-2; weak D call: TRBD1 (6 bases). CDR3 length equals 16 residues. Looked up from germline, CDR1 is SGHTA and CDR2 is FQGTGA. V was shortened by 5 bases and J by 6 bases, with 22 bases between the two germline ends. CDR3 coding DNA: TGTGCCAGCAGCCTCACCCCCGACAGGAGGATGGATGGCTACACCTTC. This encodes CASSLTPDRRMDGYTF.

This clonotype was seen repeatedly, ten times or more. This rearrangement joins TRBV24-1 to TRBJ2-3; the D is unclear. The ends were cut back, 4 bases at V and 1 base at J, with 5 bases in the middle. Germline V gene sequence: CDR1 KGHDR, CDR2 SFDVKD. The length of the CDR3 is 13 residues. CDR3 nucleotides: TGTGCCACCAGTGAGGTGGGCACAGATACGCAGTATTTT. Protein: CATSEVGTDTQYF.

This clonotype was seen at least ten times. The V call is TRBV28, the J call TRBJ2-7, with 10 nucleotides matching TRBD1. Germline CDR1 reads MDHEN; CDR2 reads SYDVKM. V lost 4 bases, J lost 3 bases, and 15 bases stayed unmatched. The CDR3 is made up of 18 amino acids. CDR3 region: CASSSWTGGTGDYYEQYF. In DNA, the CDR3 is TGTGCCAGCAGTTCCTGGACGGGCGGGACAGGGGACTACTACGAGCAGTACTTC. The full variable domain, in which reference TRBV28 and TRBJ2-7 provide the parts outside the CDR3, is DVKVTQSSRYLVKRTGEKVFLECVQDMDHENMFWYRQDPGLGLRLIYFSYDVKMKEKGDIPEGYSVSREKKERFSLILESASTNQTSMYLCASSSWTGGTGDYYEQYFGPGTRLTVT.

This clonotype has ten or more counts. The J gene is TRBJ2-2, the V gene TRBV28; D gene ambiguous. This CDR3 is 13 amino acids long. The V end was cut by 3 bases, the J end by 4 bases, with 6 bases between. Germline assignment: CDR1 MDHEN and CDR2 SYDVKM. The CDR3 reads CASSFKITGELFF. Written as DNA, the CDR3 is TGTGCCAGCAGTTTCAAGATCACCGGGGAGCTGTTTTTT.

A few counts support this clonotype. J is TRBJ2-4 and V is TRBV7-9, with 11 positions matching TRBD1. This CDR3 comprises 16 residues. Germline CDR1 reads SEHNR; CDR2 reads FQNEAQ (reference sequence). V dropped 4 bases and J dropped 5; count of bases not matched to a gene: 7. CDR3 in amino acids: CASSYDPGQGENIQYF. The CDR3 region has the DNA TGTGCCAGCAGCTACGACCCGGGACAGGGGGAAAACATTCAGTACTTC.